This T cell receptor (beta chain) emerged from a study of vaccination and CD4 T cells after COVID-19. Study overall: Convalescents were six males and four females, two of them Hispanic.

Germline CDR1 is SNHLY and CDR2 is FYNNEI. The CDR3 extends over 14 amino acids. V was pared by 7 bases and J by 3 bases, with 12 bases between. Findings and limits, study-wide: Convalescent patient numbers were relatively low, with no early post-infection timepoints. Convalescent patients' median share of reactive clones seen only post-vaccination was around 90%.

Regarding treatment: roughly 10-day PBMC culture with coronavirus spike peptide pools or control peptides (ViraFEST assay). In the case of this clonotype: Its antigen is unknown.

With the Oncomine TCR Beta short-read assay, DNA from cultured CD4+ T cells was sequenced. Once CD4+ T cells had been cultured, genomic DNA was extracted from them. TCRdb re-derived calls from the PCR reads in MiXCR, one entry per CDR3 protein. The table has about 15,000 distinct CDR3 sequences, roughly 50% seen once; the top ten hold around an eighth. The chain is built from TRBV2 and TRBJ2-2, with D perhaps TRBD1 (5 bases). Sequencing was carried out using CD4+ T cells from blood, cultured in vitro. The sequence derives from a human donor who had recovered from COVID-19. In DNA form, the CDR3 reads TGTGCCAGCACAAGACAGCCGGACACCGGGGAGCTGTTTTTT. This sequence encodes CASTRQPDTGELFF.